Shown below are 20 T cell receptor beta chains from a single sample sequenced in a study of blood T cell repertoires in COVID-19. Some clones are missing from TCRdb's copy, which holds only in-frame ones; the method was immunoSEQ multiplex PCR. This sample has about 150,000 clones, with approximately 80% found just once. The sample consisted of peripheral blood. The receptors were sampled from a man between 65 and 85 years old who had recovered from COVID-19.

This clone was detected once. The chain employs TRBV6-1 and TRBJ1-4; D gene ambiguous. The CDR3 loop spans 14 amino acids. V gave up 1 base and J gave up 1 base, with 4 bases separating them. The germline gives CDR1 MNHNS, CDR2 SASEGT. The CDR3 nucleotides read TGTGCCAGCAGTGAAGGTCGAACTAATGAAAAACTGTTTTTT. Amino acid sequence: CASSEGRTNEKLFF.

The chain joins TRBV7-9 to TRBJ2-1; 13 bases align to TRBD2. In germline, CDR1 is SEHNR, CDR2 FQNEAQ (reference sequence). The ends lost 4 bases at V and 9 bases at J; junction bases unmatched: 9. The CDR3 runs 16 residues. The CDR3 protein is CASSWTLAGGPGEQFF. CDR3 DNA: TGTGCCAGCAGCTGGACACTAGCGGGAGGGCCTGGTGAGCAGTTCTTC.

The CDR3 bases are TGCAGTGCGTCAGATAAAGAGACCCAGTACTTC. Translating gives CSASDKETQYF. The rearrangement joins TRBV20-1 to TRBJ2-5; no clear D. V gave up 6 bases and J gave up 3 bases, with 8 bases separating them. CDR1 is DFQATT and CDR2 is SNEGSKA in the germline V gene (reference sequence). This CDR3 spans 11 amino acids.

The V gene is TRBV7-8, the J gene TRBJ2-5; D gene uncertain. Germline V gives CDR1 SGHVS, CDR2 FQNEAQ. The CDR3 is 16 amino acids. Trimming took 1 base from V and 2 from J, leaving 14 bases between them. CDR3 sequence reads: CASSLGVGGPQETQYF. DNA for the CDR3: TGTGCCAGCAGCTTAGGAGTCGGTGGGCCTCAAGAGACCCAGTACTTC.

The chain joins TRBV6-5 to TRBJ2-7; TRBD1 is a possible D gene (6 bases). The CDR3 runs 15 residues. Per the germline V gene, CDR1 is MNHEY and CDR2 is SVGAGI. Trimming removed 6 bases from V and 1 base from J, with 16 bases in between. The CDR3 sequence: CASRRDGTPSYEQYF. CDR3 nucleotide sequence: TGTGCCAGCAGGAGGGACGGGACACCTTCCTACGAGCAGTACTTC.

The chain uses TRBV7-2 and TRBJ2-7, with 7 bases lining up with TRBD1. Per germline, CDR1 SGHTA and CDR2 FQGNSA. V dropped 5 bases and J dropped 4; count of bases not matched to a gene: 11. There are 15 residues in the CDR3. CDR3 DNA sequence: TGTGCCAGCAGCCTTAGACAGGGTGGTAATTACGAGCAGTACTTC. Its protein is CASSLRQGGNYEQYF.

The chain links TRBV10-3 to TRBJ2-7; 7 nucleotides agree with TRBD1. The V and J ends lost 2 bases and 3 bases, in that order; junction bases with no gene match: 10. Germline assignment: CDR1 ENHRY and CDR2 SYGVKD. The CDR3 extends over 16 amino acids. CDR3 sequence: CAISEPSFRGRYEQYF. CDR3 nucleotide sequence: TGTGCCATCAGTGAGCCTTCCTTTAGGGGGCGCTACGAGCAGTACTTC.

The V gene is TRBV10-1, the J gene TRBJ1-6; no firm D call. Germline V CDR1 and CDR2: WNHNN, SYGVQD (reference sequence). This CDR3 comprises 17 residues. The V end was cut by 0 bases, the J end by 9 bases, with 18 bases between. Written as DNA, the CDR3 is TGCGCCAGCAGTGAGTCGTCGGGGATGGGGTCGGCTTCACCCCTCCACTTT. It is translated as CASSESSGMGSASPLHF.

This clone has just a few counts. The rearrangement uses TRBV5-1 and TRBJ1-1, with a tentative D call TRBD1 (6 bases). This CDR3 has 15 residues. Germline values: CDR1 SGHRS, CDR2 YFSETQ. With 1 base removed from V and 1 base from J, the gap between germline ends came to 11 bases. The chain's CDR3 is CASSLLGTPNTEAFF. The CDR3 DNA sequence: TGCGCCAGCAGCTTGCTCGGGACACCGAACACTGAAGCTTTCTTT.

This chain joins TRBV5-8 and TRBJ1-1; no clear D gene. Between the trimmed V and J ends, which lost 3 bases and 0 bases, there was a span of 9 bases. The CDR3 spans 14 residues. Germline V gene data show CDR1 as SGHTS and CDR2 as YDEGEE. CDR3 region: CASSWRALNTEAFF. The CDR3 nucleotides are TGTGCCAGCAGCTGGCGGGCCTTGAACACTGAAGCTTTCTTT.

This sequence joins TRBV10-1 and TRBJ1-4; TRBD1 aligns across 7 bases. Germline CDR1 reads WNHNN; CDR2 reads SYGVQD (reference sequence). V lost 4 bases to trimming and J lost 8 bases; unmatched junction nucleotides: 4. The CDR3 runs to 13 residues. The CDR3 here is CASSAGRGEKLFF. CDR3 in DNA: TGCGCCAGCAGTGCCGGCAGGGGGGAAAAACTGTTTTTT.

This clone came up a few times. The CDR3 reads CASSDGGTANEKLFF. The CDR3 DNA reads TGTGCCAGCAGCGACGGCGGGACGGCTAATGAAAAACTGTTTTTT. V and J are TRBV7-2 and TRBJ1-4, with a possible D match to TRBD1 (5 bases). CDR1 SGHTA and CDR2 FQGNSA come from the germline V gene. Trimming removed 5 bases at V and 3 bases at J, with 13 bases between. This CDR3 spans 15 amino acids.

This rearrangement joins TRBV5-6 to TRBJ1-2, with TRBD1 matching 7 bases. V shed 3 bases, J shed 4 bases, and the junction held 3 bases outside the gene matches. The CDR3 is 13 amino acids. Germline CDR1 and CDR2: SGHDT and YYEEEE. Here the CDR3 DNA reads TGTGCCAGCAGCTCCTGGGACAGCTATGGCTACACCTTC. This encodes CASSSWDSYGYTF.

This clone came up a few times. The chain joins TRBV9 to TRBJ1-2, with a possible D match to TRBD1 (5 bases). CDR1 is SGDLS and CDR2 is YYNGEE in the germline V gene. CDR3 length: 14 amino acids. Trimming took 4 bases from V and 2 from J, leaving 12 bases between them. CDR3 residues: CASSPLRGNYGYTF. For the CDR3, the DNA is TGTGCCAGCAGCCCCCTGCGGGGGAACTATGGCTACACCTTC.

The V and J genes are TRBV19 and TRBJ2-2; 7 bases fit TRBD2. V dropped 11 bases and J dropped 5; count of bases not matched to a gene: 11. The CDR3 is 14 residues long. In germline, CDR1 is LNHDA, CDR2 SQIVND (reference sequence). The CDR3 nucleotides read TGTGCCTCCTTTGGGGCGGGAGAGACCGGGGAGCTGTTTTTT. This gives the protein CASFGAGETGELFF.

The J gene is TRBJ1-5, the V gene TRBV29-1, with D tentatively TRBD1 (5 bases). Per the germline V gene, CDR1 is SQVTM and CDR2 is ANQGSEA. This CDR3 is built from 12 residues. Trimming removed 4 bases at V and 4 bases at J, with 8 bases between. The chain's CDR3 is CSVGDSNQPQHF. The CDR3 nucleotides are TGCAGCGTTGGTGACAGTAATCAGCCCCAGCATTTT.

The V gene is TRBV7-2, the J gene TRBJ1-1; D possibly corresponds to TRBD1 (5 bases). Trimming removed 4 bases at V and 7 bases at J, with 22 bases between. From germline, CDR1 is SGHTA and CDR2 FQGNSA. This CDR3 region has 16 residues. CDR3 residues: CASSWGTGDRAGEAFF. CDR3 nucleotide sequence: TGTGCCAGCAGCTGGGGGACGGGGGACCGTGCGGGTGAAGCTTTCTTT. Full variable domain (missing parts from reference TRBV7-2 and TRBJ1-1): GAGVSQSPSNKVTEKGKDVELRCDPISGHTALYWYRQSLGQGLEFLIYFQGNSAPDKSGLPSDRFSAERTGGSVSTLTIQRTQQEDSAVYLCASSWGTGDRAGEAFFGQGTRLTVV.

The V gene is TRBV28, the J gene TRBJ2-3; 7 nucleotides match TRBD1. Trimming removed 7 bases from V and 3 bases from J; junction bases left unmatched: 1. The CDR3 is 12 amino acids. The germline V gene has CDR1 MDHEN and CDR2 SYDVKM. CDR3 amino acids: CASTTGTDTQYF. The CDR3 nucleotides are TGTGCCAGCACGACAGGGACAGATACGCAGTATTTT. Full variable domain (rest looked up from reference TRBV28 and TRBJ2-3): DVKVTQSSRYLVKRTGEKVFLECVQDMDHENMFWYRQDPGLGLRLIYFSYDVKMKEKGDIPEGYSVSREKKERFSLILESASTNQTSMYLCASTTGTDTQYFGPGTRLTVL.

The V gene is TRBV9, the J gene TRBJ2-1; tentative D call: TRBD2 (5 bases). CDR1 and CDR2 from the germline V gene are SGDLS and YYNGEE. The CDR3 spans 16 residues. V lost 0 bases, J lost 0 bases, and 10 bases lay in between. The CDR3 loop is CASSVGAGDSYNEQFF. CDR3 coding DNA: TGTGCCAGCAGCGTAGGGGCGGGTGACTCCTACAATGAGCAGTTCTTC. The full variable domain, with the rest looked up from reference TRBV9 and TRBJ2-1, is DSGVTQTPKHLITATGQRVTLRCSPRSGDLSVYWYQQSLDQGLQFLIQYYNGEERAKGNILERFSAQQFPDLHSELNLSSLELGDSALYFCASSVGAGDSYNEQFFGPGTRLTVL.

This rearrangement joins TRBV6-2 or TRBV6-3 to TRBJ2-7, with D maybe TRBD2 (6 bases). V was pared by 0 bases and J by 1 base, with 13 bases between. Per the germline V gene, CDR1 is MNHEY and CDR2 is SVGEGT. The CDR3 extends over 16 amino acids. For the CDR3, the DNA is TGTGCCAGCAGTTACTCTTCCACTAGCAGATCCTACGAGCAGTACTTC. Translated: CASSYSSTSRSYEQYF.